A single sample gave rise to the 27 T cell receptor beta chains below, sequenced in a study of early T cells in non-severe SARS-CoV-2 infection. In TCRdb, the 5' RACE reads were re-called with MiXCR into one record per CDR3 protein. The top ten clones hold 2.6% of a sample with 25,000 to 35,000 distinct CDR3 sequences, under 6% of them seen once. The sequenced material came from whole blood. The receptors come from an adult who was a healthcare worker with PCR-confirmed SARS-CoV-2 infection or an uninfected control (not recorded which).

This clonotype was seen many times. The chain recombines TRBV5-1 with TRBJ2-7; 11 bases fit TRBD2. CDR3 length: 18 amino acids. CDR1 and CDR2 (germline): SGHRS, YFSETQ. After removal of 0 bases from V and 0 bases from J, the junction contained 8 bases not matched to a gene. CDR3 sequence (DNA): TGCGCCAGCAGCTTGGACGGAACTAGCGGGGGCTCCTCCTACGAGCAGTACTTC. Its translation is CASSLDGTSGGSSYEQYF.

At least ten counts were recorded for this clonotype. The DNA is omitted, as the CDR3 cannot be located on it reliably, and the CDR3 follows TCRdb's listing. This rearrangement joins TRBV21-1 to TRBJ2-2; TRBD2 reflects the table's D call only, with no check against the DNA. TRBV21-1 has pseudogene status. Both ends counted, the CDR3 spans 15 residues. The CDR3 is CAARVVAGGTGELFF.

The sample holds many counts of this clonotype. The chain links TRBV14 to TRBJ2-2; perhaps D is TRBD1 or TRBD2 (5 bases each). V was trimmed by 5 bases and J by 6 bases, leaving 22 bases between them. The CDR3 has 17 residues. Germline V CDR1 and CDR2: SGHDN, FVKESK. The CDR3 sequence: CASSIRGPGRSSGELFF. The CDR3 DNA follows: TGTGCCAGCAGCATACGGGGACCGGGACGGAGCTCCGGGGAGCTGTTTTTT. The full variable domain, rest sourced from reference TRBV14 and TRBJ2-2, is EAGVTQFPSHSVIEKGQTVTLRCDPISGHDNLYWYRRVMGKEIKFLLHFVKESKQDESGMPNNRFLAERTGGTYSTLKVQPAELEDSGVYFCASSIRGPGRSSGELFFGEGSRLTVL.

This clonotype was found many times. This sequence joins TRBV18 and TRBJ1-1; 10 nucleotides align to TRBD1. V dropped 0 bases and J dropped 4; count of bases not matched to a gene: 2. Looked up from germline, CDR1 is KGHSH and CDR2 is LQKENI. The CDR3 is 15 residues long. For the CDR3, the DNA is TGTGCCAGCTCACCACCGGGACAGGGGTCCACTGAAGCTTTCTTT. Translation: CASSPPGQGSTEAFF.

This clonotype was seen many times. The gene calls are TRBV29-1 and TRBJ2-2, with a weak D call TRBD1 (6 bases). Between the trimmed V and J ends, which lost 7 bases and 5 bases, there was a span of 11 bases. Per germline, CDR1 SQVTM and CDR2 ANQGSEA. This CDR3 spans 12 amino acids. CDR3 bases: TGCAGCGCCATCAGGGGTACCGGGGAGCTGTTTTTT. It is translated as CSAIRGTGELFF.

In its sample, this clonotype was seen many times. The chain carries TRBV21-1 and TRBJ2-7; TRBD2 is taken as the D call from the table, unchecked against the DNA. TRBV21-1 is described as a pseudogene. This CDR3 has 10 amino acids. In DNA form, the CDR3 reads TGTGCCAGCAGCAGGATAGCGGAGTACTTC. The encoded protein is CASSRIAEYF.

At least ten counts were recorded for this clonotype. V gene TRBV20-1 combines with J gene TRBJ2-6; 8 bases map to TRBD1. The V gene's germline CDR1 is DFQATT and CDR2 SNEGSKA (reference sequence). V shed 0 bases, J shed 3 bases, and the junction held 7 bases outside the gene matches. CDR3 length: 17 residues. The CDR3 sequence: CSARDHRTGRGANVLTF. In DNA, the CDR3 is TGCAGTGCTAGAGATCATCGGACAGGGCGTGGGGCCAACGTCCTGACTTTC.

This clonotype was seen at least ten times. This chain joins TRBV19 and TRBJ2-1, with TRBD2 matching 11 bases. The V gene end was trimmed by 3 bases and the J gene end by 8 bases; junction bases not matched to a gene: 12. CDR3 length: 17 amino acids. Germline V gives CDR1 LNHDA, CDR2 SQIVND (reference sequence). The CDR3 bases are TGTGCCAGTAGTATGTCCCTTCTAGCGGGGGGTTTTGATGAGCAGTTCTTC. Translation gives CASSMSLLAGGFDEQFF.

In this sample, this clonotype turned up a few times. The gene calls are TRBV2 and TRBJ2-1; 7 nucleotides align to TRBD2. The germline gives CDR1 SNHLY, CDR2 FYNNEI. Trimming removed 7 bases from V and 7 bases from J; junction bases left unmatched: 13. This CDR3 has 15 amino acids. CDR3: CASTQLGGIQNEQFF. CDR3 nucleotide sequence: TGTGCCAGCACCCAGTTGGGGGGGATTCAGAATGAGCAGTTCTTC.

This clonotype was counted ten times or more. The chain uses TRBV12-3 or TRBV12-4 and TRBJ1-6; D not certain. The V end was cut by 1 base, the J end by 5 bases, with 6 bases between. There are 14 residues in the CDR3. The CDR3 DNA is TGTGCCAGCAGTTTAGGAGGAAATAATTCACCCCTCCACTTT. Encoded protein: CASSLGGNNSPLHF.

This clonotype was seen a handful of times. CDR3 amino acids: CASSPIGSNYGYTF. The CDR3 DNA reads as TGTGCCAGCTCACCGATAGGGTCAAACTATGGCTACACCTTC. The V and J genes are TRBV18 and TRBJ1-2; D gene ambiguous. This CDR3 spans 14 amino acids. The germline V gene has CDR1 KGHSH and CDR2 LQKENI. Between the trimmed V and J ends, which lost 3 bases and 2 bases, there was a span of 10 bases.

The chain combines TRBV6-5 with TRBJ2-1; D may match TRBD1 or TRBD2 (5 bases each). CDR1 is MNHEY, CDR2 SVGAGI, per germline. The CDR3 totals 13 residues. The V end lost 7 bases, the J end lost 9 bases, and 16 bases lay between the germline ends. The CDR3 DNA reads as TGTGCCAGCACCCACCTGGGGGTCGGTGAGCAGTTCTTC. This sequence encodes CASTHLGVGEQFF.

This clonotype turned up a few times. The V gene is TRBV5-1, the J gene TRBJ2-7, with D possibly matching TRBD1 (5 bases). Germline V gene data show CDR1 as SGHRS and CDR2 as YFSETQ. V lost 4 bases to trimming and J lost 6 bases, with 11 bases between them. This CDR3 has 12 amino acids. This chain's CDR3 is CASSRTTGEQYF. In DNA, the CDR3 is TGCGCCAGCAGCCGGACAACCGGCGAGCAGTACTTC.

In this sample, this clonotype turned up many times. The rearrangement joins TRBV28 to TRBJ2-5; 13 bases map to TRBD2. This CDR3 has 17 amino acids. From germline, CDR1 is MDHEN and CDR2 SYDVKM. The junction had 9 bases not matched to a gene; V was cut back by 5 bases and J by 3 bases. The CDR3 protein is CASSRTSGGLSKETQYF. Here the CDR3 DNA reads TGTGCCAGCAGTCGGACTAGCGGGGGCTTGTCGAAAGAGACCCAGTACTTC.

Points on this clonotype: Germline and junction disagree at one end, which may indicate a read error. The CDR3 nucleotides read TGTGTCAGCTCCCCCCCGGCCTACAATGAGCAGTTCTTC. Its translation: CVSSPPAYNEQFF. This chain uses TRBV7-9 with TRBJ2-1; no reliable D call. The germline CDR1 and CDR2 sequences are SEHNR and FQNEAQ (reference sequence). The CDR3 extends over 13 amino acids.

This clonotype was counted only a few times. This sequence joins TRBV13 and TRBJ2-7; 7 bases are shared with TRBD2. CDR3 size: 16 residues. V lost 4 bases and J lost 2; bases outside the gene matches: 11. Per the germline V gene, CDR1 is PRHDT and CDR2 is FYEKMQ (reference sequence). The CDR3 region is CASSSRGGEKPYEQYF. The CDR3 DNA sequence: TGTGCCAGCAGCTCCCGGGGAGGGGAGAAGCCCTACGAGCAGTACTTC.

This clonotype has at least ten counts. This chain connects TRBV4-1 to TRBJ2-1; 7 positions match TRBD2. The germline gives CDR1 MGHRA, CDR2 YSYEKL. Germline trimming cut 1 base from V and 0 bases from J; bases unmatched to any gene: 3. The CDR3 is 16 amino acids. CDR3 protein: CASSQGSGGSYNEQFF. The CDR3 coding sequence is TGCGCCAGCAGCCAAGGGTCGGGAGGCTCCTACAATGAGCAGTTCTTC.

On this clonotype itself: This may be a read error: a much more frequent sequence differs by one nucleotide. The chain has TRBV24-1 and TRBJ2-1; TRBD1 agrees at 9 bases. Germline V CDR1 and CDR2: KGHDR, SFDVKD. The CDR3 is made up of 17 amino acids. The V segment lost 3 bases and the J segment 4 bases; nucleotides outside the gene matches: 9. CDR3 protein: CATSDPLPGTGYNEQFF. The DNA for the CDR3 is TGTGCCACCAGTGATCCCCTTCCCGGGACAGGGTACAATGAGCAGTTCTTC.

This clonotype was seen repeatedly, ten times or more. J is TRBJ2-2 and V is TRBV11-3, with 14 bases aligning to TRBD2. From germline, CDR1 is SGHNT and CDR2 YENEEA. The V gene end was trimmed by 3 bases and the J gene end by 4 bases; junction bases not matched to a gene: 7. CDR3 length: 18 amino acids. The CDR3 loop is CASSLSTSGGALTGELFF. DNA for the CDR3: TGTGCCAGCAGCTTGTCGACTAGCGGGGGGGCCCTCACCGGGGAGCTGTTTTTT.

This chain links TRBV20-1 with TRBJ2-1; the match to TRBD2 covers 8 bases. The junction had 8 bases not matched to a gene; V was cut back by 5 bases and J by 5 bases. Germline V gene sequence: CDR1 DFQATT, CDR2 SNEGSKA (reference sequence). This CDR3 is 14 amino acids long. In DNA, the CDR3 is TGCAGTGCTCTCCAAGCGGGAGCAGACAATGAGCAGTTCTTC. As protein: CSALQAGADNEQFF.

The table lists this clonotype with many counts. V usage is TRBV7-2 and J usage is TRBJ2-6, with D uncertain. The CDR3 runs 20 residues. From germline, CDR1 is SGHTA and CDR2 FQGNSA. Trimming shortened V by 1 base and J by 0 bases, and 19 bases separated the two germline ends. CDR3 region: CASSLEVVWPASSGANVLTF. The CDR3 bases are TGTGCCAGCAGCTTAGAGGTGGTCTGGCCTGCTAGCTCTGGGGCCAACGTCCTGACTTTC. The entire variable domain, with the rest obtained from reference TRBV7-2 and TRBJ2-6, is as follows: GAGVSQSPSNKVTEKGKDVELRCDPISGHTALYWYRQSLGQGLEFLIYFQGNSAPDKSGLPSDRFSAERTGGSVSTLTIQRTQQEDSAVYLCASSLEVVWPASSGANVLTFGAGSRLTVL.

The sample holds many counts of this clonotype. V gene TRBV19 combines with J gene TRBJ2-1, with TRBD1 as a possible D gene (6 bases). The CDR3 sequence is 16 residues long. Trimming stripped 6 bases from V and 6 bases from J, with 21 bases between. Germline loops: CDR1 LNHDA, CDR2 SQIVND (reference sequence). The DNA for the CDR3 is TGTGCCAGTAGACCGCCGGGACACTGGAAACTCAATGAGCAGTTCTTC. Translating it yields CASRPPGHWKLNEQFF.

This clonotype is deemed medium-sized. The genes are TRBV2 and TRBJ2-2, with 7 bases aligning to TRBD1. CDR3 length: 15 amino acids. The germline V gene encodes CDR1 SNHLY and CDR2 FYNNEI. V gave up 5 bases and J gave up 6 bases; unmatched junction bases: 9. As DNA, the CDR3 is TGTGCCAGCAGTACAGGGGAGTTGGCACCCGGGGAGCTGTTTTTT. Its translation: CASSTGELAPGELFF.

This clonotype was recorded many times. J is TRBJ2-7 and V is TRBV12-3 or TRBV12-4, with a possible D match to TRBD1 (6 bases). CDR3 length: 11 residues. Trimming removed 10 bases at V and 8 bases at J, with 15 bases between. The CDR3 sequence: CATRAGGKQYF. CDR3 nucleotide sequence: TGTGCCACGCGAGCTGGGGGCAAGCAGTACTTC.

This clonotype was counted at least ten times. The chain recombines TRBV7-9 with TRBJ2-4, with D tentatively TRBD2 (5 bases). The CDR3 is 16 amino acids. Trimming removed 4 bases at V and 10 bases at J, with 23 bases between. CDR1 SEHNR and CDR2 FQNEAQ come from the germline V gene (reference sequence). For the CDR3, the DNA is TGTGCCAGCAGCTCCCACTCAAAGACCCCCTCGGGAATTCAGTACTTC. Translated: CASSSHSKTPSGIQYF. Full variable domain (remainder filled in from reference TRBV7-9 and TRBJ2-4): DTGVSQNPRHKITKRGQNVTFRCDPISEHNRLYWYRQTLGQGPEFLTYFQNEAQLEKSRLLSDRFSAERPKGSFSTLEIQRTEQGDSAMYLCASSSHSKTPSGIQYFGAGTRLSVL.

The sample holds many counts of this clonotype. The CDR3 protein is CSASRGNQPQHF. CDR3 bases: TGCAGTGCTAGTAGGGGGAATCAGCCCCAGCATTTT. The J gene is TRBJ1-5, the V gene TRBV20-1; the D gene is possibly TRBD1 (6 bases). The CDR3 loop spans 12 amino acids. Germline CDR1 and CDR2: DFQATT and SNEGSKA (reference sequence). The ends were cut back, 3 bases at V and 4 bases at J, with 7 bases in the middle.

This clonotype has at least ten counts. As DNA, the CDR3 is TGTGCCAGCAGCTTGGGTGGCGGGAGGGCCCCGGCGCAGTATTTT. It codes for CASSLGGGRAPAQYF. The V gene is TRBV5-5, the J gene TRBJ2-3; 9 nucleotides match TRBD2. CDR1 and CDR2 (germline): SGHKS, YYEKEE (reference sequence). V dropped 0 bases and J dropped 10; count of bases not matched to a gene: 9. This CDR3 is 15 amino acids long. The whole variable domain, filled in from reference TRBV5-5 and TRBJ2-3, reads DAGVTQSPTHLIKTRGQQVTLRCSPISGHKSVSWYQQVLGQGPQFIFQYYEKEERGRGNFPDRFSARQFPNYSSELNVNALLLGDSALYLCASSLGGGRAPAQYFGPGTRLTVL.